This TCR beta chain was documented in a study of T-cell reconstitution after alpha-beta-depleted transplantation in children (TCRdb year 2016). A note on the overall study: The study quantitatively tracked T-cell immune reconstitution after TCRalphabeta/CD19-depleted allogeneic hematopoietic cell transplantation in children using TCR repertoire profiling.

CDR3 length: 14 amino acids, cysteine to phenylalanine. Here the CDR3 DNA is all that survives: 42 bases in frame from base 1. Trimming costs V 5 bases and J 7 bases, and their ends lie 15 bases apart. This clonotype appeared many times. Its antigen is not yet known. No quality values exist for individual bases; no much larger clone is one base distant. The library came from PCR. Sequenced using an Illumina HiSeq 2500. To normalize quantification of the TCRbeta repertoire, the TCR libraries were built with molecular barcoding that relied on unique molecular identifiers. TCRdb took the public reads, trimmed them with fastp at Q25, ran MiXCR for clone calling and kept in-frame beta chains. One record per CDR3 amino acid sequence lists the most common genes and DNA. The sample table shows roughly 340,000 distinct CDR3 sequences, and 15% to 20% are seen once. The biggest ten clones account for around 41% of the sample.

The treatment or condition label on this specimen signifies: allogeneic hematopoietic cell transplantation with graft depleted of TCRalphabeta T cells and CD19 B cells. The transplant recipients were children given TCRalphabeta/CD19-depleted allogeneic hematopoietic cell grafts. The research as a whole found: The apparently early alphabetaT-cell count recovery about two months after transplant was reportedly dependent on only several hundred rapidly expanded clones derived from non-depleted graft cells. In some patients, the high TCRbeta diversity seen at day 60 was put down to recipient T cells and intrathymic progenitors that had survived conditioning. The frequencies of hyperexpanded clones fell over the following months, and after one year, T-cell counts and TCRbeta diversity were mostly attributed to newly produced T cells.

The chain is assembled from TRBV12-3 or TRBV12-4 and TRBJ2-1; the D gene is perhaps TRBD1, on 5 matching bases. This material consisted of PBMCs, mostly from graft donor cells, taken 360 days after TCRalphabeta/CD19-depleted stem cell transplant. The sequence derives from a male patient aged 2 to 10 who had a stem cell transplant for acute lymphoblastic leukemia, so the T cells may come from the graft donor. The CDR3 here reads CASSPRVVGNEQFF. The DNA sequence is as follows: TGTGCCAGCAGTCCCAGGGTAGTAGGGAATGAGCAGTTCTTC.